This T cell receptor beta chain is from a study of blood T cell repertoires in COVID-19. Germline loops: CDR1 MNHEY, CDR2 SVGEGT. The CDR3 is 14 amino acids. Produced via immunoSEQ multiplex PCR; TCRdb's table is partial and in-frame only. This table holds some 70,000 clones, approximately 80% found once. Concerning this clone: At one of its ends the junction is not consistent with the germline gene, which may arise from a read error.

This chain connects TRBV6-2 or TRBV6-3 to TRBJ2-7; 7 bases align to TRBD1. Material: peripheral blood. The sequence was collected from a man aged 55 to 70 with acute or convalescent COVID-19. CDR3 in amino acids: CASSYDRASFEQYF. The CDR3 DNA reads TGTGCCAGCAGTTACGACAGGGCGTCCTTCGAGCAGTACTTC.